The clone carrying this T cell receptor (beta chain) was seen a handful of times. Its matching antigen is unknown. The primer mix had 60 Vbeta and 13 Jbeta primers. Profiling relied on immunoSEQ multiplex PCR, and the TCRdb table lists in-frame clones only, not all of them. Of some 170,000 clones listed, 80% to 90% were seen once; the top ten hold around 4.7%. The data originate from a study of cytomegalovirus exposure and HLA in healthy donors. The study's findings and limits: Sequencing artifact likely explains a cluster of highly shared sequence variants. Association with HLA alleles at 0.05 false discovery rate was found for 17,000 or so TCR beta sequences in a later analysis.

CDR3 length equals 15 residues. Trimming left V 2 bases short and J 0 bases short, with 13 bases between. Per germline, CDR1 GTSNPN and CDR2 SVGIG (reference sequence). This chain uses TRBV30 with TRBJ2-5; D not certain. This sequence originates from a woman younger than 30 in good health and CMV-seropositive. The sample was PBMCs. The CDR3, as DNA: TGTGCCTGGAGTCTTGGTTATCAGTACCAAGAGACCCAGTACTTC. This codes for CAWSLGYQYQETQYF. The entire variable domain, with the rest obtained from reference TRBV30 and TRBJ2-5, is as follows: SQTIHQWPATLVQPVGSPLSLECTVEGTSNPNLYWYRQAAGRGLQLLFYSVGIGQISSEVPQNLSASRPQDRQFILSSKKLLLSDSGFYLCAWSLGYQYQETQYFGPGTRLLVL.